The clone carrying this T cell receptor (beta chain) was picked up a small number of times. The data stem from a study of identical twins. Each donor (without exception) was a healthy Caucasian. CDR3 length: 13 residues. V lost 4 bases, J lost 5 bases, and 8 bases stayed unmatched. CDR1 is DFQATT, CDR2 SNEGSKA, per germline (reference sequence). Template switching added a universal primer binding site, and final cDNA carried unique molecular identifiers. TCRdb fed the 5' RACE reads into MiXCR, producing one record per CDR3 protein. The sample has approximately 230,000 distinct CDR3 sequences; approximately 7.1% are singletons. This sample was shared with a second study, whose subject was T cells expressing NK-cell markers.

The TCR originated in a woman younger than 35 in good health. The gene calls are TRBV20-1 and TRBJ2-7, with 7 bases matching TRBD2. What was sequenced was CD8+ T cells sorted from blood. CDR3: CSATGEGSHEQYF. The CDR3 nucleotides are TGCAGTGCTACGGGGGAGGGGAGCCACGAGCAGTACTTC.